The present T cell receptor (beta chain) was sequenced within a study of CD8 T cells in ankylosing spondylitis. Libraries of TCR beta came from quantitative 5'-RACE with molecular barcodes. TCRdb recomputed calls from the 5' RACE reads with MiXCR, one row per CDR3 protein. Among some 840,000 distinct CDR3 sequences listed, 12% were seen once. Regarding the study as a whole: Roughly eight highly homologous variants made up a TCR beta motif that seemed to typify ankylosing spondylitis blood.

Points on this clonotype: Its target is unknown.

Trimming shortened V by 2 bases and J by 7 bases, and 12 bases separated the two germline ends. This CDR3 contains 14 residues. The germline gives CDR1 MNHEY, CDR2 SVGEGT. This receptor was obtained from a male donor with ankylosing spondylitis. The chain carries TRBV6-2 or TRBV6-3 and TRBJ2-1; D gene unclear. Sequenced: blood, either unsorted or a sorted T cell fraction (not recorded which). This chain's CDR3 is CASSYVGPSNEQFF. CDR3 nucleotide sequence: TGTGCCAGCAGTTACGTGGGCCCTTCAAATGAGCAGTTCTTC.